These 11 T cell receptor beta chains came from one sample sequenced in a study of blood T cell repertoires in COVID-19. Some clones are missing from TCRdb's copy, which holds only in-frame ones; the method was immunoSEQ multiplex PCR. The data hold 200,000 to 250,000 clones, with roughly 88% observed a single time. The material sequenced was peripheral blood. Receptors were obtained from an elderly woman with COVID-19, enrolled during active disease.

The V call is TRBV28, the J call TRBJ2-2, with D hard to call. The length of the CDR3 is 14 residues. From germline, CDR1 is MDHEN and CDR2 SYDVKM. V was pared by 6 bases and J by 3 bases, with 11 bases between. In DNA form, the CDR3 reads TGTGCCAGCAGGGAATTCGCGGACACCGGGGAGCTGTTTTTT. It yields the protein CASREFADTGELFF.

The table lists this clone with a few counts. The chain uses TRBV7-9 and TRBJ1-2; D unclear. Deletions cut 0 bases from V and 4 bases from J, with 12 bases between. Germline V CDR1 and CDR2: SEHNR, FQNEAQ (reference sequence). CDR3 length: 15 residues. Written as DNA, the CDR3 is TGTGCCAGCAGCTTAGCGATGGGAGCGATCTATGGCTACACCTTC. Protein sequence: CASSLAMGAIYGYTF.

CDR3 amino acids: CASSLIWGTGGELFF. The CDR3 DNA is TGTGCCAGCAGTTTGATTTGGGGCACGGGCGGGGAGCTGTTTTTT. This chain connects TRBV28 to TRBJ2-2, with D possibly TRBD1 on 5 matching bases. The V end was cut by 3 bases, the J end by 7 bases, with 15 bases between. From germline, CDR1 is MDHEN and CDR2 SYDVKM. CDR3 length: 15 residues.

This clone came up once. The chain couples TRBV15 to TRBJ2-6; D remains ambiguous. Germline V gene data show CDR1 as LNHNV and CDR2 as YYDKDF (reference sequence). This CDR3 is built from 14 residues. Between the trimmed V and J ends, which lost 4 bases and 0 bases, there was a span of 4 bases. The CDR3 region has the DNA TGTGCCACCAGCATCAGCTCTGGGGCCAACGTCCTGACTTTC. Translation: CATSISSGANVLTF.

This rearrangement joins TRBV6-5 to TRBJ1-2, with 7 bases aligning to TRBD1. The germline V gene encodes CDR1 MNHEY and CDR2 SVGAGI. After removal of 4 bases from V and 7 bases from J, the junction contained 6 bases not matched to a gene. This CDR3 has 13 residues. CDR3 residues: CASSLQGKVGYTF. The CDR3 nucleotides read TGTGCCAGCAGTTTACAGGGGAAGGTTGGCTACACCTTC.

The chain carries TRBV19 and TRBJ1-1; D call uncertain. CDR1 and CDR2 from the germline V gene are LNHDA and SQIVND (reference sequence). The CDR3 runs 15 residues. V lost 3 bases to trimming and J lost 0 bases, with 11 bases between them. CDR3 nucleotide sequence: TGTGCCAGTAGTATGGGCGACGCCCTGAACACTGAAGCTTTCTTT. Encoded protein: CASSMGDALNTEAFF. Combining the CDR3 with reference TRBV19 and TRBJ1-1 gives the whole variable domain DGGITQSPKYLFRKEGQNVTLSCEQNLNHDAMYWYRQDPGQGLRLIYYSQIVNDFQKGDIAEGYSVSREKKESFPLTVTSAQKNPTAFYLCASSMGDALNTEAFFGQGTRLTVV.

J is TRBJ1-5 and V is TRBV7-8, with TRBD1 matching 7 bases. This CDR3 has 14 residues. V shed 5 bases, J shed 7 bases, and the junction held 8 bases outside the gene matches. Germline V lookup: CDR1 SGHVS, CDR2 FQNEAQ. Here the CDR3 DNA reads TGTGCCAGCAGCCATGACAGGGATGTGCAGCCCCAGCATTTT. Translating it yields CASSHDRDVQPQHF.

The gene calls are TRBV5-6 and TRBJ2-7, with TRBD2 as a possible D gene (5 bases). This CDR3 is 16 amino acids long. V was clipped by 0 bases and J by 1 base, with 14 bases between them. CDR1 and CDR2 (germline): SGHDT, YYEEEE. Here the CDR3 DNA reads TGTGCCAGCAGCTTGGAAGTAATAGAGCGGTCCTACGAGCAGTACGTC. As protein: CASSLEVIERSYEQYV.

The chain couples TRBV6-5 to TRBJ2-5, with D maybe TRBD1 (5 bases). CDR1 is MNHEY, CDR2 SVGAGI, per germline. Trimming stripped 2 bases from V and 4 bases from J, with 11 bases between. The CDR3 has 14 residues. The CDR3 loop reads CASSYQPGSETQYF. The CDR3 DNA reads as TGTGCCAGCAGTTACCAGCCAGGGTCAGAGACCCAGTACTTC.

V and J are TRBV19 and TRBJ2-7; 14 bases align to TRBD2. Germline lookup yields CDR1 LNHDA and CDR2 SQIVND (reference sequence). V lost 5 bases to trimming and J lost 1 base; unmatched junction nucleotides: 7. CDR3 length equals 17 residues. CDR3 amino acids: CASSPGTSGGYSYEQYF. CDR3 nucleotides: TGTGCCAGTAGTCCAGGGACTAGCGGGGGCTATTCCTACGAGCAGTACTTC.

This clone came up a few times. The chain carries TRBV7-9 and TRBJ1-2; possibly TRBD1 for D (5 bases). Germline CDR1 reads SEHNR; CDR2 reads FQNEAQ (reference sequence). Trimming cost V 2 bases and J 4 bases, with 8 bases left between them. This CDR3 region has 13 residues. The CDR3, as DNA: TGTGCCAGCAGCTTATCGGGGGGCTATGGCTACACCTTC. Protein sequence: CASSLSGGYGYTF.